Listed below are T cell receptor beta chains from one sample, sequenced in a study of blood T cells in healthy people across ages. TCRdb analysed the 5' RACE reads with MiXCR anew, one entry per CDR3 protein. This table has 600,000 to 800,000 distinct CDR3 sequences, 52% appearing once. What was sequenced was blood. These TCRs come from a woman older than 75 in good health. Both conserved end residues are part of each CDR3. The D gene is left open where the match is weak. Clone sizes are given selectively: once, few, many, or a class where the clone is expanded.

>-|TRBV28|-|TRBJ1-5
TGTGCCAGCAGTTCCAGGGATCTTCCGCCCCAGCATTTT
CASSSRDLPPQHF
>few|TRBV9|TRBD1|TRBJ1-2
TGTGCCAGCAGCGTCGGTGGCCTCCGGGACAGCGAGGGCTACACCTTC
CASSVGGLRDSEGYTF
>many|TRBV29-1|TRBD1|TRBJ2-3
TGCAGCGTGGAGACAGGGCCTCTAGGCGATACGCAGTATTTT
CSVETGPLGDTQYF
>-|TRBV30|-|TRBJ2-1
TGTGCCTGGAGTGGGGAGTTTAAGCAGTTCTTC
CAWSGEFKQFF
>few|TRBV6-6|-|TRBJ1-2
TGTGCCAGCAGTCCCCGGCCGGGATGGTACACCTTC
CASSPRPGWYTF
>once|TRBV20-1|-|TRBJ2-5
TGCAGTGTATTCCAAGAGACCCAGTACTTC
CSVFQETQYF
>-|TRBV6-4|-|TRBJ2-5
TGTGCCAGCAGTGATTGGAGGGGCCTCCAAGAGACCCAGTACTTC
CASSDWRGLQETQYF
>once|TRBV24-1|TRBD1|TRBJ2-3
TGTGCCACCAGTGATCGGACAGGGACAGATACGCAGTATTTT
CATSDRTGTDTQYF
>-|TRBV11-1|TRBD2|TRBJ2-1
TGTGCCAGCAGTCCTGGACTAGCGGGGGGGAAAGAGCAGTTCTTC
CASSPGLAGGKEQFF
>-|TRBV5-1|-|TRBJ1-2
TGCGCCAGCCGCTCGGCAGGGACCTATGGCTACACCTTC
CASRSAGTYGYTF
>many|TRBV20-1|-|TRBJ1-6
TGCAGTGCGCCACCCAACAGGGCCAATTCACCCCTCCACTTT
CSAPPNRANSPLHF
>-|TRBV5-1|TRBD2|TRBJ2-7
TGCGCCAGCAGCTTGGATCTAGCGGGGGGTTACGAGCAGTACTTC
CASSLDLAGGYEQYF
>-|TRBV7-9|TRBD2|TRBJ2-1
TGTGCCAGCAGCCGTACGGGGGGGCCTTTGGATGAGCAGTTCTTC
CASSRTGGPLDEQFF
>many|TRBV9|-|TRBJ2-5
TGTGCCAGCAGCTATGGTGTCAGCGGAGAGACCCAGTACTTC
CASSYGVSGETQYF
>-|TRBV9|-|TRBJ2-7
TGTGCCAGCAGCCCCAAAGGAGGGCGCTCCTACGAGCAGTACTTC
CASSPKGGRSYEQYF